This T cell receptor (beta chain) was profiled in a study of cytomegalovirus exposure and HLA in healthy donors. This CDR3 is built from 12 residues. The germline gives CDR1 SGHAT, CDR2 FQNNGV. PCR was performed using 60 Vbeta and 13 Jbeta primers. Produced via immunoSEQ multiplex PCR; TCRdb's table is partial and in-frame only. Of roughly 190,000 clones in the sample, approximately 84% were seen once. Sample: PBMCs. This rearrangement joins TRBV11-2 to TRBJ2-5, with no clear D. TRBJ2-7 explains the end of the DNA better; the J call may be wrong. The receptor's source is a woman aged 50 to 60 in good health and CMV-seropositive. The CDR3 protein is CASSFNAYEQYF. The CDR3 DNA sequence: TGTGCCAGCAGCTTTAATGCCTACGAGCAGTACTTC.